This T cell receptor (beta chain) was obtained from a study of graft-versus-host responses after intestinal transplantation. About the study: Isolated intestinal, liver-intestinal, or multivisceral transplants were what recipients had. Anti-thymocyte globulin induction preceded roughly 3 years of tacrolimus and steroid maintenance in all recipients. Study-level points and caveats: Early HvG declines after transplant were associated with peak circulating GvH clone levels.

Comments on this clone: Its antigen remains unknown.

The germline V and J ends were trimmed by 8 bases and 1 base, with 20 bases remaining between them. CDR1 MDHEN and CDR2 SYDVKM come from the germline V gene. CDR3 length: 16 amino acids. Libraries were prepared by immunoSEQ multiplex PCR; TCRdb keeps only in-frame clonotypes and omits some of them. The profile shows tens of thousands of clones, roughly 87% of them singletons. This chain connects TRBV28 to TRBJ1-1, with D possibly being TRBD1 (5 bases). Material: unstimulated CD8+ T cells sorted from spleen or lymph node cells, obtained before intestinal transplant. This sequence was found in a human donor who received an intestinal transplant. In nucleotides, the CDR3 is TGTGCCAGCGAGGAGGGGAGGGGAAAGGGGAACACTGAAGCTTTCTTT. Protein sequence: CASEEGRGKGNTEAFF.